This is a list of T cell receptor beta chains from one sample in a study of shared clonotypes between healthy human individuals. Using immunoSEQ multiplex PCR, the repertoire was profiled, and TCRdb retains in-frame clones only, with some absent. There are roughly 590,000 clones in the sample; nearly 97% occur only once, and 0.095% to 0.12% lies in the top ten. Input material: naive CD8+ T cells sorted from blood. All receptors derive from a woman in her 30s in good health. CDR3s include the opening cysteine and the closing phenylalanine or tryptophan. Fields, in order: J gene, clone size, D gene, V gene, CDR3 DNA, CDR3 protein. The D gene is left open where the match is weak. Rows give clone size only sometimes, using once, few, many, or a class for an expanded clone.

>TRBJ2-1|once|TRBD1|TRBV7-9
TGTGCCAGCAGCGCGTATACAGGGGGTGTGGGCAATGAGCAGTTCTTC
CASSAYTGGVGNEQFF
>TRBJ2-7|-|-|TRBV5-6
TGTGCCAGCAGCTCTAGACCCGGGACCAACAACGAGCAGTACTTC
CASSSRPGTNNEQYF
>TRBJ2-1|-|-|TRBV4-1
TGCGCCAGCAGCCAAAGGGAGCGCTCCTCCTACAATGAGCAGTTCTTC
CASSQRERSSYNEQFF
>TRBJ2-7|-|TRBD2|TRBV5-5
TGTGCCAGCAGCTGGGCAGTAGCGGGATCCTACGAGCAGTACTTC
CASSWAVAGSYEQYF
>TRBJ2-7|-|-|TRBV6-1
TGTGCCAGCAGTGAAGGGACAGCCTACGAGCAGTACTTC
CASSEGTAYEQYF
>TRBJ2-7|-|-|TRBV19
TGTGCCAGTAGCTTTATGAGGGACTTCAAATACGAGCAGTACTTC
CASSFMRDFKYEQYF
>TRBJ2-1|-|TRBD2|TRBV4-2
TGTGCCAGCAGGCCCCGACTAGCTAACTCCTACAATGAGCAGTTCTTC
CASRPRLANSYNEQFF
>TRBJ2-2|-|TRBD1|TRBV9
TGTGCCAGCAGCACCGGGACAGGGCGGTCCGGGGAGCTGTTTTTT
CASSTGTGRSGELFF
>TRBJ2-7|-|TRBD2|TRBV5-6
TGTGCCAGCAGCCTTTACGCGACTAGCGGGACATCCTACGAGCAGTACTTC
CASSLYATSGTSYEQYF
>TRBJ1-1|-|-|TRBV27
TGTGCCAGCAGTTTTGCAACAAACACTGAAGCTTTCTTT
CASSFATNTEAFF
>TRBJ2-7|-|-|TRBV27
TGTGCCAGCAGTTGGGGAAGGTCGGACTACGAGCAGTACTTC
CASSWGRSDYEQYF
>TRBJ1-1|once|-|TRBV7-2
TGTGCCAGCAGCTCGGGATTAATGGCACTGGCAATTCCTTTCTTT
CASSSGLMALAIPFF
>TRBJ2-1|-|-|TRBV6-6
TGTGCCAGCAAAATCGGGGTGGGGCACTACAATGAGCAGTTCTTC
CASKIGVGHYNEQFF
>TRBJ2-1|-|TRBD2|TRBV7-9
TGTGCCAGCAGCTACGGACTAGAGCCTGGATACAATGAGCAGTTCTTC
CASSYGLEPGYNEQFF
>TRBJ2-5|once|TRBD2|TRBV11-2
TGTGCCAGCAGCTTAGATGTGCTAGCGGGATACCCTCATCAGACCCAGTACTTC
CASSLDVLAGYPHQTQYF
>TRBJ1-1|-|TRBD1|TRBV6-1
TGTGCCAGCCCTAGGACAGGCGGCATGAACACTGAAGCTTTCTTT
CASPRTGGMNTEAFF
>TRBJ2-3|once|-|TRBV27
TGTGCCAGCAGTCCCCAGGTCGCGGGGCCCGCCGGCACAGATACGCAGTATTTT
CASSPQVAGPAGTDTQYF
>TRBJ2-3|-|-|TRBV27
TGTGCCAGCAGTTATGGGAGTTGGGCAGATACGCAGTATTTT
CASSYGSWADTQYF
>TRBJ2-7|-|TRBD1|TRBV6-1
TGTGCCAGCAGTGAACCCCAACAGGGGGTTTCCTACGAGCAGTACTTC
CASSEPQQGVSYEQYF
>TRBJ2-1|-|-|TRBV4-1
TGCGCCAGCAGCCAAGAAGGGCACTCTAAGTACAATGAGCAGTTCTTC
CASSQEGHSKYNEQFF
>TRBJ1-5|-|TRBD1|TRBV4-1
TGCGCCAGCAGCCAAACAGGGGGCAGTCAGCCCCAGCATTTT
CASSQTGGSQPQHF